This T cell receptor (beta chain) is drawn from a study of beta chain features in type 1 diabetes. Study conclusions and caveats: Type 1 diabetes patients had TCRB CDR3s that were shorter (moderately but significantly so) in all four CD4+ subsets.

The CDR3 consists of 15 residues. V dropped 2 bases and J dropped 4; count of bases not matched to a gene: 5. CDR1 is KGHSH and CDR2 is LQKENI in the germline V gene. Worth noting for this clone: Its specificity is unknown.

Since all of the isolated RNA was reverse transcribed, expressed TCRB transcripts were what got sequenced. Assay used: immunoSEQ multiplex PCR; TCRdb lists only in-frame clones, some missing. The repertoire includes about 340,000 clones, roughly 14% of them detected once, and 0.015% sits in the top ten. The specimen sequenced was naive CD4+ T cells from blood. This clonotype was obtained from a woman under 30 with type 1 diabetes. The V and J genes are TRBV18 and TRBJ2-1; 7 bases line up with TRBD1. CDR3 in DNA: TGTGCCAGCTCACCAGGACAGGCGCTATACAATGAGCAGTTCTTC. Translating it yields CASSPGQALYNEQFF. Looking up the rest from reference TRBV18 and TRBJ2-1 gives the full variable domain: NAGVMQNPRHLVRRRGQEARLRCSPMKGHSHVYWYRQLPEEGLKFMVYLQKENIIDESGMPKERFSAEFPKEGPSILRIQQVVRGDSAAYFCASSPGQALYNEQFFGPGTRLTVL.